Each of the 9 T cell receptor beta chains below was sequenced from the same sample in a study of CD8 T cells in Susac syndrome. RNA, at roughly 0.5 to 1 ug, was reverse transcribed with random hexamers. TCRdb fed the immunoSEQ multiplex PCR reads into MiXCR, producing one record per CDR3 protein. The table lists about 150,000 distinct CDR3 sequences, around 95% of them singletons. Sequenced input: CD4+ T cells from PBMCs. These receptors were obtained from a human donor with Susac syndrome.

V and J are TRBV6-5 and TRBJ2-7; D perhaps matches TRBD1 (8 bases). Germline CDR1 and CDR2: MNHEY and SVGAGI. Trimming removed 6 bases from V and 4 bases from J, with 13 bases in between. The CDR3 totals 13 residues. CDR3 protein: CASRIQGGYEQYF. The CDR3 region has the DNA TGTGCCAGCAGGATACAGGGGGGGTACGAGCAGTACTTC.

The rearrangement joins TRBV6-2 or TRBV6-3 to TRBJ2-2; no clear D gene. The CDR3 has 12 residues. The V gene lost 2 bases and the J gene lost 7 bases, with 5 bases spanning the gap. The V gene's germline CDR1 is MNHEY and CDR2 SVGEGT. This chain's CDR3 is CASSYRVGELFF. CDR3 nucleotides: TGTGCCAGCAGTTACCGGGTCGGGGAGCTGTTTTTT.

V gene TRBV6-4 combines with J gene TRBJ2-1; TRBD1 matches 9 bases. This CDR3 has 15 amino acids. Per the germline V gene, CDR1 is MRHNA and CDR2 is SNTAGT. The J segment lost 2 bases and the V segment lost 5 bases, leaving 4 bases of the junction unmatched. The CDR3 loop is CASSTGQGTYNEQFF. In DNA form, the CDR3 reads TGTGCCAGCAGTACAGGACAGGGGACCTACAATGAGCAGTTCTTC.

V usage is TRBV13 and J usage is TRBJ2-5; D gene unclear. Trimming shortened V by 5 bases and J by 1 base, and 11 bases separated the two germline ends. The germline V gene has CDR1 PRHDT and CDR2 FYEKMQ (reference sequence). CDR3 length: 14 residues. The CDR3 DNA sequence: TGTGCCAGCAGCACTCTAGTGAGCCAAGAGACCCAGTACTTC. It translates to CASSTLVSQETQYF.

This chain links TRBV20-1 with TRBJ1-2; D remains ambiguous. V was cut by 4 bases and J by 4 bases, with 10 bases left in between. This CDR3 contains 12 residues. CDR1 DFQATT and CDR2 SNEGSKA come from the germline V gene (reference sequence). In DNA form, the CDR3 reads TGCAGTGCTAAGAGTTCTCTCTATGGCTACACCTTC. Its translation is CSAKSSLYGYTF.

The CDR3 sequence: CASRLATSGYNEQFF. The DNA for the CDR3 is TGTGCCAGCAGATTAGCTACGTCGGGTTACAATGAGCAGTTCTTC. This chain links TRBV2 with TRBJ2-1; D gene ambiguous. V was clipped by 6 bases and J by 4 bases, with 16 bases between them. CDR3 size: 15 residues. Germline CDR1 is SNHLY and CDR2 is FYNNEI. The full variable domain, its missing parts supplied by reference TRBV2 and TRBJ2-1, is EPEVTQTPSHQVTQMGQEVILRCVPISNHLYFYWYRQILGQKVEFLVSFYNNEISEKSEIFDDQFSVERPDGSNFTLKIRSTKLEDSAMYFCASRLATSGYNEQFFGPGTRLTVL.

The chain recombines TRBV4-1 with TRBJ2-1; possible D gene TRBD1, 7 bases. V lost 11 bases to trimming and J lost 0 bases, with 14 bases between them. The CDR3 loop spans 14 amino acids. Germline CDR1 is MGHRA and CDR2 is YSYEKL. CDR3 region: CAPSGGFSYNEQFF. The CDR3 region has the DNA TGCGCCCCCTCAGGGGGGTTCTCCTACAATGAGCAGTTCTTC.

The chain has TRBV5-1 and TRBJ1-5; no firm D call. Germline V gives CDR1 SGHRS, CDR2 YFSETQ. Deletions cut 3 bases from V and 5 bases from J, with 9 bases between. CDR3 size: 13 residues. This CDR3 is CASSSGSDQPQHF. CDR3 sequence (DNA): TGCGCCAGCAGCTCCGGGTCTGATCAGCCCCAGCATTTT.

V usage is TRBV3-1 and J usage is TRBJ1-1; D is unclear. In germline, CDR1 is LGHDT, CDR2 YNNKEL (reference sequence). The CDR3 loop spans 12 amino acids. Trimming left V 3 bases short and J 8 bases short, with 10 bases between. The CDR3, as DNA: TGTGCCAGCAGCCATGGTCCGGGAGAAGCTTTCTTT. Translating gives CASSHGPGEAFF.